This T cell receptor (beta chain) was captured by sequencing in a study of cytomegalovirus exposure and HLA in healthy donors. In the study overall: Falling in the Caucasian-associated ancestry cluster were 81% of some 400 genotyped donors. Study-level results: Cytomegalovirus status was reportedly diagnosed by the classifier with high specificity and sensitivity.

The ends were cut back, 2 bases at V and 0 bases at J, with 11 bases in the middle. Germline loops: CDR1 ENHRY, CDR2 SYGVKD. CDR3 length: 16 amino acids. For this clone: Antigen: not known.

The donors, nominally healthy at sampling, likely had unrecorded immune exposures. The PCR contained 60 Vbeta and 13 Jbeta primers. In the study's own analysis: It was a later analysis that counted tens of millions of unique TCR beta chains, of which some 9.9 million were shared. The table came from immunoSEQ multiplex PCR; TCRdb's copy has only in-frame clones and leaves some out. V and J calls and clone size follow that table, whereas D and trimming were derived from the DNA. The sample includes more than 200,000 clones. The origin of this receptor is a woman in her thirties in good health and CMV-seropositive. The sample was PBMCs. The chain uses TRBV10-3 and TRBJ1-3; a weak D match, TRBD1 (5 bases). Here the CDR3 reads CAISEAGGYSGNTIYF. CDR3 in DNA: TGTGCCATCAGTGAGGCCGGGGGATACTCTGGAAACACCATATATTTT.